The TCR beta chain under discussion was sequenced for a study of cytomegalovirus exposure and HLA in healthy donors (dated by TCRdb to the late 2010s). General notes on the study: An earlier analysis of some 600 of the donors reported 276 Gb of sequence data and 117 million unique TCR beta sequences obtained from some 170 million T cells. An early release covering approximately 600 HLA-typed donors comprised about 320 gigabases of sequencing data and around 86 million unique TCR sequences. Among the approximately 420 genotyped donors, around 81% belonged to the genetic ancestry cluster associated with self-reported Caucasian donors. The study was designed to test whether signatures of past pathogen exposure could be identified by cataloging public T cell receptors. The T cell repertoires of around 730 subjects were profiled by immunosequencing and related to cytomegalovirus serostatus. Along with the roughly 670-subject first cohort, a separate validation cohort of over a hundred different subjects was used. The study combined high-throughput TCR immunosequencing, statistical association of individual TCRs with disease status, and machine learning to predict cytomegalovirus infection status. In a later analysis, previously published TCR beta repertoires from hundreds of donors were re-analyzed and high-resolution HLA genotyping was added so that TCR occurrence patterns could be studied. The later analysis used no new phenotypic data to find candidate immune exposures, relying instead on TCR beta sequences and their occurrence across donors. To decide whether each TCR beta V gene segment behaved as functional or pseudogenic, an earlier analysis of nearly 600 of the donors relied on high-throughput TCR beta sequencing. Donor age, sex, ethnicity and CMV serostatus were collected together with the repertoire data. A later genetic analysis took genome-wide SNP genotypes for about 65% of the roughly 670 donors and used that subset as a discovery cohort. Every discovery cohort repertoire had been produced on one sequencing platform. Class I and class II HLA loci were covered by the typing at four-digit resolution. Typing coverage varied by locus: roughly 620-640 donors for A, B, C, DRB1 and DQB1; under 550 for DQA1; nearly 610 for DPA1; roughly 450 for DPB1. Roughly 5 DR-DQ haplotypes were handled as single units for association and clustering, since linkage in the cohort was strong. Among under 450 genotyped donors of the cohort, an average of roughly 240,000 unique TCR beta nucleotide sequences were sequenced per donor, 15% to 20% of them non-productive. The full study reports these points: Because the 87-base-pair reads could not distinguish some IMGT-functional V segments, including TRBV6-2 and TRBV6-3, those segments were excluded. Assigning TCR associations to individual alleles was difficult when HLA alleles, especially DR and DQ, strongly co-occurred. According to the authors, the approach could potentially be generalized to other disease states and immunological phenotypes. An earlier analysis of some 590 of the donors showed that most TCR beta V segments appeared in productive rearrangements either about 87% or about 30% of the time, which broadly matched IMGT annotations. The study gave a list of about 170 TCR beta chains associated with cytomegalovirus. A later analysis found that most CMV-associated TCR beta chains appeared HLA-restricted, with HLA associations seemingly driven largely by CMV exposure. In a later genetic analysis, fewer N-insertions in productive TCRs were reported among donors in an Asian-associated ancestry cluster than the approximately 710-donor mean. In a later genetic analysis, a missense DCLRE1C variant was associated with V-gene and J-gene trimming of TCR beta chains, and the association was replicated in an independent cohort. Because HLA typing was unavailable for some donors at each locus, only the typed subset was used in association tests. In a later analysis, several top co-occurrence clusters were reported to appear linked to parvovirus B19, influenza, CMV and Epstein-Barr virus. Most TCR sequences were seen in very few donors, while some public TCRs were found in many individuals. In a later analysis, HLA-associated TCR beta chains showed more clonal expansion and lower generation probabilities than non-associated chains that were equally common. A cluster of highly shared sequence variants was judged likely to represent a technical artifact of the sequencing pipeline. A later analysis associated 16,951 TCR beta sequences with specific HLA alleles at a false discovery rate of 0.05. In a later analysis, the rate of TCR association differed among HLA loci, with DRB1 alleles having the most associated TCRs and HLA-C alleles having the fewest. Correlated functional status among segregating V segments might reflect linkage disequilibrium, but an unknown experimental factor could not be ruled out. The classifier was reported to diagnose cytomegalovirus status with high specificity and sensitivity in both the original and validation cohorts. Immune exposure information for the cohort was limited to CMV serostatus. A further reported finding was that TCR beta sequences accurately predicted the HLA-A and HLA-B alleles for most subjects in the first cohort. In vitro tests confirmed that a few of the cytomegalovirus-associated TCR beta chains recognize cytomegalovirus antigens. In this cohort, only TCR beta chains were sequenced, and detectable features were limited by the absence of alpha or paired-chain data. Presence/absence analyses assumed roughly uniform sequencing depth across donors, an assumption that may not hold. Because counts were too low, seventeen rarely observed V segments, including chromosome 9 orphons, were excluded from the earlier analysis of some 590 of the donors.

The cohort was made up of 666 healthy bone marrow donors. At the time of sampling, every cohort member was nominally healthy, though immune exposures that went unrecorded were likely present. The donor tested CMV seronegative, placing the donor among the approximately 360 seronegative members of the cohort. A peripheral blood sample was collected from each donor, and TCR beta sequencing was performed on peripheral blood mononuclear cells. The Qiagen DNeasy Blood Extraction Kit was used to extract genomic DNA from the blood cell samples. The method behind the library was the immunoSEQ multiplex PCR assay. A mixture of 60 forward primers for TCR Vbeta segments and 13 reverse primers for TCR Jbeta segments was used in the multiplex PCR. A multiplex PCR assay on genomic DNA amplified the CDR3 region of rearranged TCR beta genes. Amplified TCR beta libraries were sequenced as 87-base-pair reads on the Illumina HiSeq System. In the source study's methods: A later analysis counted approximately 84 million unique TCR beta chains across the 600 to 850 repertoires, and 10 million to 12 million of these chains were shared by at least two donors. Raw reads were error-corrected and collapsed into unique sequences with a nearest-neighbor algorithm that merged closely related sequences to remove PCR and sequencing errors. CDR3 sequences were aligned to IMGT reference sequences to assign V, D and J gene segments. Each retained sequence needed at least a six-nucleotide match to both a V gene segment and a J gene segment. Rearrangements were called productive when the CDR3 lacked stop codons and stayed in frame with V and J; all others were non-productive. CDR3 was defined by IMGT convention, running from the second conserved V-encoded cysteine to the conserved J-encoded phenylalanine. The earlier analysis of fewer than 750 of the donors excluded sequences that lacked an unambiguous match to a single V gene segment. In an earlier analysis of approximately 590 of the donors, V segments were called functional above 56.7% productive rearrangements and were called segregating when the between-donor standard deviation exceeded 5%. A statistical classification framework was built for diagnosing cytomegalovirus status from the catalog of TCR beta chain sequences. A later analysis assigned V and J genes by comparing TCR nucleotide sequences with IMGT/GENE-DB human TR gene sequences. The TCRdist pipeline was used in a later analysis to assign CDR3 sequences and most-parsimonious VDJ recombination scenarios. In a later analysis, every TCR beta chain was defined by the combination of its CDR3 amino acid sequence and its V-gene family, and reads without a unique V-gene family were dropped. As a way to deal with suspected cross-contamination and a sequencing artifact, a later analysis dropped 450 to 600 nucleotide sequences that were highly shared and had low generation probability. For each public chain, a later analysis derived a clonal expansion index from normalized ranks of inferred template counts within each repertoire. Generation probabilities in a later analysis came from a VDJ recombination model fitted to out-of-frame rearrangements, and those results were checked against IGoR. In a later analysis, hypergeometric tests were used to score TCR-TCR, TCR-HLA and TCR-CMV co-occurrence, with a repertoire-size bias correction applied to TCR pairs. In a later analysis, false discovery rates were estimated by permuting HLA or CMV assignments 20 times. In a later analysis, co-occurring TCRs were grouped using DBSCAN, with TCRdist sequence similarity added in when clustering inside HLA-allele-positive subsets. Repertoires with fewer than 30,000 or more than 120,000 public chains were left out of co-occurrence clustering, as were about 5 repertoires with anomalous nucleotide sharing. The table was pulled from immuneACCESS by TCRdb, which kept in-frame rearrangements only. Such tables lose some clones; where checked, under half of the loss comes from unresolved V genes, and the rest has no known cause. The DNA gave D and trimming, while V, J and clone size come from that table. The sample table lists about 140,000 clones, 73% of them with a count of one. The top ten hold around 1.4% of the sample.

Points on this clone: No cognate antigen has been identified for it. No quality values exist for individual bases; no much larger clone is one base distant.

The CDR3 sequence holds 14 residues, the cysteine and phenylalanine included. Only CDR3 DNA remains: 42 bases, in frame from the first base. V was cut back by 0 bases and J by 7 bases, leaving a gap of 9 bases between them. CDR1 and CDR2, per the germline V gene (reference sequence), are MNHEY and SMNVEV. The receptor was derived from a middle-aged woman in good health and CMV-seronegative. The sequenced sample consisted of PBMCs. This sequence uses TRBV27 and TRBJ1-4, with no confidently assigned D gene. The nucleotide sequence is given as TGTGCCAGCAGTTTATCGGTATTCGGTGAAAAACTGTTTTTT. Protein translation: CASSLSVFGEKLFF.